One sample yielded the 24 T cell receptor beta chains listed below, sequenced in a study of beta chain features in type 1 diabetes. Of the isolated RNA, all was reverse transcribed, and so the sequenced material was expressed TCRB transcripts. Assay used: immunoSEQ multiplex PCR; TCRdb lists only in-frame clones, some missing. Of 150,000 or so clones in the sample, around 8.7% were seen once. Input material: central memory CD4+ T cells from blood. These TCRs come from a man between 18 and 29 years old in good health.

The chain is built from TRBV29-1 and TRBJ2-1; the D gene is possibly TRBD1 (6 bases). The CDR3 runs to 15 residues. Looked up from germline, CDR1 is SQVTM and CDR2 is ANQGSEA. The germline V and J ends were trimmed by 6 bases and 0 bases, with 15 bases remaining between them. CDR3 bases: TGCAGCGTCAGGCCTGACAGGAGCTCCTACAATGAGCAGTTCTTC. Amino acids: CSVRPDRSSYNEQFF.

This clone has a handful of counts. The genes are TRBV28 and TRBJ2-7, with D possibly being TRBD2 (5 bases). Germline V CDR1 and CDR2: MDHEN, SYDVKM. V was clipped by 7 bases and J by 7 bases, with 14 bases between them. The CDR3 contains 12 residues. Here the CDR3 DNA reads TGTGCCAGCAAAACCCCTTCGGGGGAGCAGTACTTC. Translated: CASKTPSGEQYF.

CDR3 sequence: CATTRDRDTGELFF. CDR3 nucleotide sequence: TGTGCCACCACTCGCGACAGGGACACCGGGGAGCTGTTTTTT. This chain links TRBV10-3 with TRBJ2-2, with 7 nucleotides matching TRBD1. V lost 10 bases and J lost 3; bases outside the gene matches: 8. Germline assignment: CDR1 ENHRY and CDR2 SYGVKD. This CDR3 has 14 amino acids.

The rearrangement links TRBV30 to TRBJ2-5; 10 bases align to TRBD1. V trimming: 2 bases; J trimming: 4 bases; junction bases outside the gene matches: 10. CDR3 size: 16 residues. The V gene's germline CDR1 is GTSNPN and CDR2 SVGIG (reference sequence). CDR3 DNA sequence: TGTGCCTGGAGTACTCGGACAGGGGGAGGGCGAGAGACCCAGTACTTC. Translation: CAWSTRTGGGRETQYF.

This clone was seen a few times. This chain uses TRBV7-8 with TRBJ2-3; 13 positions agree with TRBD2. Germline-derived CDR1 and CDR2 are SGHVS and FQNEAQ. Trimming at V came to 7 bases and at J to 0 bases, leaving 7 bases not matched to a gene. This CDR3 has 17 residues. The chain's CDR3 is CASTVQLAGGSTDTQYF. The DNA of the CDR3 is TGTGCCAGCACCGTTCAACTAGCGGGGGGGAGCACAGATACGCAGTATTTT.

This clone was recorded a few times. The chain carries TRBV10-1 and TRBJ1-1; 7 bases match TRBD1. Germline V gene data show CDR1 as WNHNN and CDR2 as SYGVQD (reference sequence). The CDR3 contains 16 residues. The ends lost 3 bases at V and 5 bases at J; junction bases unmatched: 12. Written as DNA, the CDR3 is TGCGCCAGCAGTGATTTAACAGGGGAGACGATGACTGAAGCTTTCTTT. Translation gives CASSDLTGETMTEAFF.

The V call is TRBV9, the J call TRBJ2-5, with 9 bases identical to TRBD2. V trimming: 0 bases; J trimming: 5 bases; junction bases outside the gene matches: 8. Per germline, CDR1 SGDLS and CDR2 YYNGEE. The CDR3 spans 16 residues. The DNA of the CDR3 is TGTGCCAGCAGCGTAGGCGGCGGGGGGGCTGGTGAGACCCAGTACTTC. It specifies CASSVGGGGAGETQYF. Using reference TRBV9 and TRBJ2-5 for the parts outside the CDR3, the full variable domain is DSGVTQTPKHLITATGQRVTLRCSPRSGDLSVYWYQQSLDQGLQFLIQYYNGEERAKGNILERFSAQQFPDLHSELNLSSLELGDSALYFCASSVGGGGAGETQYFGPGTRLLVL.

There are a few counts of this clone. The chain recombines TRBV2 with TRBJ2-1; tentatively, D is TRBD1 (5 bases). Germline loops: CDR1 SNHLY, CDR2 FYNNEI. V was shortened by 6 bases and J by 6 bases, with 9 bases between the two germline ends. The CDR3 contains 12 residues. Written as DNA, the CDR3 is TGTGCCAGCAGCAGGGTAGGCAATGAGCAGTTCTTC. This translates into CASSRVGNEQFF.

The chain recombines TRBV7-8 with TRBJ2-7, with TRBD1 matching 7 bases. V was pared by 4 bases and J by 3 bases, with 6 bases of the junction left unmatched. The CDR3 length is 14 residues. Germline loops: CDR1 SGHVS, CDR2 FQNEAQ. In nucleotides, the CDR3 is TGTGCCAGCAGCTCGGGACAGCCCTACTACGAGCAGTACTTC. Amino acid sequence: CASSSGQPYYEQYF.

The chain links TRBV7-2 to TRBJ2-1, with TRBD2 identical over 11 bases. The CDR3 is made up of 17 amino acids. J lost 8 bases, V lost 3 bases, and 12 bases had no gene match. Germline V gene lookup returns CDR1 SGHTA and CDR2 FQGNSA. The CDR3 sequence is CASSFSQASGGSYEQFF. The CDR3 nucleotides are TGTGCCAGCAGCTTCTCCCAAGCTAGCGGGGGGTCCTATGAGCAGTTCTTC.

This clone was detected only a few times. The rearrangement joins TRBV10-3 to TRBJ1-5, with TRBD1 matching 7 bases. The CDR3 spans 13 residues. CDR1 is ENHRY and CDR2 is SYGVKD in the germline V gene. V shed 10 bases, J shed 3 bases, and the junction held 6 bases outside the gene matches. In DNA, the CDR3 is TGTGCCACCCAGACAGGGACCAATCAGCCCCAGCATTTT. It specifies CATQTGTNQPQHF.

This clone was observed a handful of times. The genes are TRBV21-1 and TRBJ2-7; the table names TRBD1, a call not compared with the DNA. TRBV21-1 is annotated as a pseudogene. The CDR3 spans 16 residues. CDR3 nucleotide sequence: TGTGCCAGCAGCAAGGGGTTGAGGGGGCGAGCCTACGAGCAGTACTTC. This encodes CASSKGLRGRAYEQYF.

The chain recombines TRBV30 with TRBJ1-1, with TRBD1 matching over 7 bases. The J segment lost 0 bases and the V segment lost 5 bases, leaving 6 bases of the junction unmatched. Germline loops: CDR1 GTSNPN, CDR2 SVGIG (reference sequence). The CDR3 contains 14 residues. The CDR3 reads CAWQTGTMNTEAFF. CDR3 DNA: TGTGCCTGGCAGACAGGGACCATGAACACTGAAGCTTTCTTT. Complete variable domain (other parts from reference TRBV30 and TRBJ1-1): SQTIHQWPATLVQPVGSPLSLECTVEGTSNPNLYWYRQAAGRGLQLLFYSVGIGQISSEVPQNLSASRPQDRQFILSSKKLLLSDSGFYLCAWQTGTMNTEAFFGQGTRLTVV.

This clone was seen a handful of times. The rearrangement joins TRBV5-4 to TRBJ1-2; possible D gene TRBD1, 6 bases. Germline V gene lookup returns CDR1 SGHNT and CDR2 YYREEE (reference sequence). The CDR3 loop spans 13 amino acids. V gave up 4 bases and J gave up 4 bases, with 11 bases separating them. DNA for the CDR3: TGTGCCAGCAGCCCTACAGGGCCCTATGGCTACACCTTC. The encoded protein is CASSPTGPYGYTF.

This clone was detected only a few times. This chain links TRBV10-3 with TRBJ2-1, with 13 nucleotides matching TRBD2. This CDR3 spans 16 amino acids. Germline V CDR1 and CDR2: ENHRY, SYGVKD. Trimming took 5 bases from V and 7 from J; bases not matched to a gene: 8. DNA for the CDR3: TGTGCCATCAGTTCCCCAGGGACTAGCGGGGAGAATGAGCAGTTCTTC. It translates to CAISSPGTSGENEQFF.

The chain links TRBV27 to TRBJ1-1; D gene ambiguous. CDR1 and CDR2 (germline): MNHEY, SMNVEV (reference sequence). The CDR3 totals 13 residues. The V and J ends lost 5 bases and 6 bases respectively, with 13 bases between them. The CDR3 reads CASSPRMGAEAFF. CDR3 nucleotide sequence: TGTGCCAGCAGTCCCCGGATGGGCGCTGAAGCTTTCTTT.

The V and J genes are TRBV4-1 and TRBJ1-3; no clear D gene. Trimming took 1 base from V and 4 from J, leaving 14 bases between them. The germline V gene encodes CDR1 MGHRA and CDR2 YSYEKL. CDR3 length: 16 residues. As DNA, the CDR3 is TGCGCCAGCAGCCAAGGCCCGGTTCTGCTCGGAAACACCATATATTTT. Its translation is CASSQGPVLLGNTIYF.

This rearrangement joins TRBV7-2 to TRBJ2-3, with TRBD2 as a possible D gene (6 bases). V was trimmed by 5 bases and J by 3 bases, leaving 18 bases between them. The CDR3 sequence is 16 residues long. Germline V gene data show CDR1 as SGHTA and CDR2 as FQGNSA. Written as DNA, the CDR3 is TGTGCCAGCAGCCTACGCGGGGCGGCGCAGACAGATACGCAGTATTTT. Translating gives CASSLRGAAQTDTQYF.

This clone was seen at least ten times. The rearrangement links TRBV18 to TRBJ2-7; a weak D match, TRBD2 (5 bases). CDR1 KGHSH and CDR2 LQKENI come from the germline V gene. Trimming took 3 bases from V and 7 from J, leaving 19 bases between them. CDR3 length: 15 residues. The CDR3 sequence is CASSPPGVAVGEQYF. The CDR3 nucleotides read TGTGCCAGCTCACCTCCCGGGGTGGCCGTCGGGGAGCAGTACTTC.

This clone came up a few times. The rearrangement joins TRBV5-1 to TRBJ2-7, with D hard to call. CDR1 and CDR2 from the germline V gene are SGHRS and YFSETQ. Deletions cut 4 bases from V and 3 bases from J, with 17 bases between. This CDR3 has 15 residues. CDR3 residues: CASSLDEVPFYEQYF. The CDR3 DNA reads TGCGCCAGCAGCCTAGACGAGGTCCCGTTCTACGAGCAGTACTTC.

This clone has a handful of counts. V is TRBV28 and J is TRBJ2-7; D unclear. The germline gives CDR1 MDHEN, CDR2 SYDVKM. V lost 3 bases, J lost 0 bases, and 6 bases lay in between. The CDR3 is 13 residues long. The DNA of the CDR3 is TGTGCCAGCAGTTTCGCAGTCTCCTACGAGCAGTACTTC. This sequence encodes CASSFAVSYEQYF.

The chain recombines TRBV30 with TRBJ1-2, with TRBD1 as a possible D gene (6 bases). Germline V gene sequence: CDR1 GTSNPN, CDR2 SVGIG (reference sequence). Trimming removed 3 bases at V and 4 bases at J, with 12 bases between. The CDR3 loop spans 13 amino acids. CDR3 sequence reads: CAWSSGQSYGYTF. CDR3 DNA: TGTGCCTGGAGCTCCGGACAGTCCTATGGCTACACCTTC.

The J gene is TRBJ1-2, the V gene TRBV7-2; 7 bases align to TRBD1. The V segment lost 5 bases and the J segment 4 bases; nucleotides outside the gene matches: 1. In germline, CDR1 is SGHTA, CDR2 FQGNSA. The CDR3 loop spans 12 amino acids. The CDR3 DNA is TGTGCCAGCAGCGGGGACAGCTATGGCTACACCTTC. As protein: CASSGDSYGYTF.

This clone was seen a handful of times. The V gene is TRBV6-1, the J gene TRBJ1-5; 12 positions agree with TRBD1. From germline, CDR1 is MNHNS and CDR2 SASEGT. This CDR3 has 17 amino acids. V trimming: 0 bases; J trimming: 6 bases; junction bases outside the gene matches: 6. The CDR3, as DNA: TGTGCCAGCAGTGAAGCTGGGACAGGGGGCGAACGTCAGCCCCAGCATTTT. Amino acid sequence: CASSEAGTGGERQPQHF.